Given below is one TCR beta chain in context. Its antigen target is currently unknown. The sample holds no much larger clone one base away, and base qualities are not on file. The sample is drawn from a study of metastatic and nonmetastatic thyroid tumors (dated by TCRdb to about 2020). Regarding the research as a whole: The researchers compared repertoires between peripheral blood samples and tumor or nodule tissue samples from patients with malignant or benign thyroid disease. The paper's findings and limits, for the study overall: TCR beta diversity was reported as significantly higher in malignant tumors than in benign nodules, in both blood and tumor samples.

No treatment had been received by any patient before thyroid surgery. Using T-cell receptor beta sequencing, the researchers looked back retrospectively at clinical samples from patients, gathered between about 2012 and 2018. The library was obtained by PCR. Sequencing relied on an Illumina HiSeq 4000. The TCR beta-chain CDR3 region of each patient was profiled by high-throughput sequencing. The study's own analysis went as follows. CDR3 differences across clinicopathological groups were used to build a classifier for discriminating distant-metastatic papillary thyroid cancer patients. Repertoire diversity was assessed with the Shannon index, and tumor-blood repertoire similarity with the Morisita-Horn index. TCRdb reran the public reads through fastp at Q25 and MiXCR, keeping productive beta chains. What appears here as the V and J calls and clone size reflects TCRdb's work, not the paper's. The sample profile shows 35,000 to 50,000 clones; roughly 13% of them were found once. Around 9.5% of the sample lies in the top ten.

This sequence originates from a female donor with papillary thyroid cancer or a benign thyroid nodule (not recorded which). Some clones in this sample may be carry-over from other donors' samples. The sequenced sample was blood.

The nucleotide sequence reads as follows: TGTGCCAGCAGGGGTGGTCAGCCCCAGCATTTT. Translated, it reads CASRGGQPQHF. The chain couples TRBV27 to TRBJ1-5, with the D gene too uncertain to name. CDR1 MNHEY and CDR2 SMNVEV are derived from the germline V gene (reference sequence). Its CDR3 holds 11 amino acids, cysteine through phenylalanine. The DNA shown is the 33-base CDR3, in frame from base 1. A distance of 6 bases separates the germline ends of V and J, which lose 6 bases and 6 bases respectively.